The clone carrying this T cell receptor beta chain has a handful of counts. Its antigen is unknown. This specimen comes from a study of vaccination effects on CD4 cells after COVID-19. Overall study: Either the mRNA-1273 or the BNT162b2 vaccine was given to participants as two doses.

Antigen-specific CD4+ T cells were expanded (with viral peptide pools) by the ViraFEST assay ahead of sequencing. Following culture for roughly 10 days, CD4+ T cells were isolated. The table came from immunoSEQ multiplex PCR; TCRdb's copy has only in-frame clones and leaves some out. The sample holds around 19,000 clones, 70% seen once. Overall study results and limits: Clones induced by infection and by vaccine showed marked clonal contraction late after vaccination.

The sample was CD4+ T cells from PBMCs cultured with HCoV-229E spike peptides, taken before COVID-19 vaccination. The TCR was taken from a human donor who received a COVID-19 vaccine.

The CDR3 DNA sequence: TGTGCCAGCAGCCAAATAGAAGGGTACTATAATTCACCCCTCCACTTT. This codes for CASSQIEGYYNSPLHF. The chain uses TRBV5-6 and TRBJ1-6; D is unclear. Germline V gene data show CDR1 as SGHDT and CDR2 as YYEEEE. Trimming took 4 bases from V and 3 from J, leaving 14 bases between them. The CDR3 sequence is 16 residues long.